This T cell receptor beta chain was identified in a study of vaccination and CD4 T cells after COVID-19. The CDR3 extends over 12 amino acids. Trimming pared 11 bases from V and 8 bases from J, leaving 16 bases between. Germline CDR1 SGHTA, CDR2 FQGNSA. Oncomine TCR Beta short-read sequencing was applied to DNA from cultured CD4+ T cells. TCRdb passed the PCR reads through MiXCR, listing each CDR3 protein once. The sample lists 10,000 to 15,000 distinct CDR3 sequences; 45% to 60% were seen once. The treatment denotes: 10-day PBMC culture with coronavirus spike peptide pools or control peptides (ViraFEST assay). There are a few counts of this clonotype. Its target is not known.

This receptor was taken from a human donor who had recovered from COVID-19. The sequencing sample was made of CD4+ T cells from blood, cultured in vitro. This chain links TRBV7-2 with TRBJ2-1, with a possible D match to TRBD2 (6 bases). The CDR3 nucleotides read TGTGCCGGGGGGAGCCGCAGGGATGAGCAGTTCTTC. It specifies CAGGSRRDEQFF.